This paragraph covers one TCR beta chain sequence. Its antigen is unidentified. Time point noted: newly diagnosed GD, antithyroid drugs for less than 3 months. Preparation of the TCR library used RNA extracted from PBMCs. The CDR3 runs to 19 residues. The germline CDR1 and CDR2 sequences are LGHNT and FRNRAP. Losses at the gene ends were 5 bases for V and 0 bases for J; bases not matched to a gene: 14. To make TCR beta libraries, researchers used iRepertoire HTBI primers and Arm-PCR of CDR3 regions. TCRdb reprocessed the multiplex PCR reads via MiXCR and lists one record per CDR3 protein. The sample includes fewer than 550,000 distinct CDR3 sequences, 15% to 20% of them seen just once. The data originate from a study of regulatory T cells in long-lasting Graves disease. Regarding the study as a whole: It was in persistent disease that TRBV28, TRBJ1-2 and TRBJ2-5 were favored.

Separately, the same data were catalogued under a study of T cells in Graves' hyperthyroidism and ophthalmopathy.

The sequencing used peripheral blood mononuclear cells (PBMCs), collected at new diagnosis, from a patient treated with antithyroid drugs. The receptor comes from a woman aged 35-60 years with Graves disease. This rearrangement joins TRBV12-5 to TRBJ2-1, with TRBD2 matching over 9 bases. DNA of the CDR3: TGTGCTAGTGGTGACCCCAGCGGGGGGTTCTTAAGCTCCTACAATGAGCAGTTCTTC. Translated: CASGDPSGGFLSSYNEQFF.